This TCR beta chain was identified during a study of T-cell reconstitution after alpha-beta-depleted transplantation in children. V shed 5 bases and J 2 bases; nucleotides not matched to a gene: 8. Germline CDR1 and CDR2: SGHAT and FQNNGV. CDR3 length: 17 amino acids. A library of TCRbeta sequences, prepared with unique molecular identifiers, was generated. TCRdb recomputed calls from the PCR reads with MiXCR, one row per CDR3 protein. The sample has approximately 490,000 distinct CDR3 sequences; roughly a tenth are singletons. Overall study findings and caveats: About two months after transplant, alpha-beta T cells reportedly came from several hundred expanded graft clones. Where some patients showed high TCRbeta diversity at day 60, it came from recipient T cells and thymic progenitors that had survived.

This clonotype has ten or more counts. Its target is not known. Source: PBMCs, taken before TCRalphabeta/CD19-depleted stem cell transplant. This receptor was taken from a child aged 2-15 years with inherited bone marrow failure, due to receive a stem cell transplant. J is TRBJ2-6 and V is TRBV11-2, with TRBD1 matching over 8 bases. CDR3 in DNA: TGTGCCAGCAGCACAATGACAGGGGAAACTGGGGCCAACGTCCTGACTTTC. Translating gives CASSTMTGETGANVLTF.